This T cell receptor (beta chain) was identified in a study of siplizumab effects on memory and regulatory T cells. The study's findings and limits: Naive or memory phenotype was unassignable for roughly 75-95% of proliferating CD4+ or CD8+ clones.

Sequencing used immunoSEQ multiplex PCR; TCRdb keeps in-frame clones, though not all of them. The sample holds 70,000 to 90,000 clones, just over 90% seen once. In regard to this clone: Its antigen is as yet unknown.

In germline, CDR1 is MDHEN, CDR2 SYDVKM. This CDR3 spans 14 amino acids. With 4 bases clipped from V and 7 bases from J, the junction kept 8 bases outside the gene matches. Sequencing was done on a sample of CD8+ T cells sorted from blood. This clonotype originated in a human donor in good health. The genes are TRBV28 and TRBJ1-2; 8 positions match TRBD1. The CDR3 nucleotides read TGTGCCAGCAGTTGGGACAGGATGGTTGGTGGCTACACCTTC. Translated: CASSWDRMVGGYTF.